This T cell receptor (beta chain) derives from a study of T cell repertoires in cytomegalovirus infection. In TCRdb, the reads were re-called with MiXCR into one record per CDR3 protein. The sample lists some 940,000 distinct CDR3 sequences, about a third occurring once. The V gene's germline CDR1 is MNHNS and CDR2 SASEGT. With 2 bases removed from V and 6 bases from J, the gap between germline ends came to 16 bases. The length of the CDR3 is 15 residues. In the case of this clonotype: Its antigen is currently unknown.

V and J are TRBV6-1 and TRBJ1-2; D possibly corresponds to TRBD1 (6 bases). The TCR comes from a human donor in good health (CMV status not recorded). Some clones in this sample may be carry-over from other donors' samples. Sequenced here: cultured CD8+ T cells from PBMCs, sampled from culture after CMV antigen stimulation. This CDR3 is CASSELPPQGNGYTF. CDR3 nucleotides: TGTGCCAGCAGTGAACTACCCCCCCAGGGGAATGGCTACACCTTC.